The T cell receptor (beta chain) described here comes from a study of Ad26.COV2.S vaccination and SARS-CoV-2 variants. Study findings and constraints: Spike-specific CD8+ and CD4+ T cell responses reportedly showed substantial breadth after vaccination. Whether participants received vaccine or placebo, their non-spike TCR breadth was similar.

As concerns this clone: What it binds is not known.

Sequencing was performed with immunoSEQ multiplex PCR; in TCRdb, only in-frame clones are kept and a portion is missing. The sample has around 300,000 clones; under 90% are singletons. Specified treatment: roughly 19 received Ad26.COV2.S at low or high dose, single or two shots; 5 received placebo; per-sample allocation not given. Collection of the samples took place on day 63 after the first injection of vaccine or placebo. The administered vaccine (an Ad26 vector) expressed Wuhan-strain SARS-CoV-2 spike. Germline V CDR1 and CDR2: MNHNS, SASEGT. V was clipped by 4 bases and J by 1 base, with 15 bases between them. The CDR3 is made up of 16 amino acids.

This material consisted of peripheral blood, taken in a trial of Ad26.COV2.S vaccine versus placebo. This receptor was identified in a person aged 18-65 years who received the Ad26.COV2.S COVID-19 vaccine or a placebo. V is TRBV6-1 and J is TRBJ2-3; the D call may be TRBD1 or TRBD2 (5 bases each). The CDR3 region is CASSGLPGPRTDTQYF. CDR3 nucleotides: TGTGCCAGCAGTGGACTCCCGGGGCCGCGCACAGATACGCAGTATTTT.